This entry lists 2 T cell receptor beta chains sequenced from one sample in a study of response to subunit inactivated influenza vaccine. TCRdb re-analysed the RT-PCR reads in MiXCR, keeping a single row per CDR3 protein. The sample yields hundreds of thousands of distinct CDR3 sequences, more than 15% seen once. The material was PBMCs from blood, obtained 11 to 12 days after vaccination. All receptors derive from a man aged 50-60 years who received an inactivated influenza vaccine.

This clonotype has only a few counts. The chain joins TRBV30 to TRBJ2-1; 13 nucleotides align to TRBD2. Trimming at V came to 1 base and at J to 10 bases, leaving 4 bases not matched to a gene. This CDR3 has 14 residues. Germline CDR1 reads GTSNPN; CDR2 reads SVGIG (reference sequence). The chain's CDR3 is CAWSAGLAGDEQFF. The CDR3, as DNA: TGTGCCTGGAGTGCCGGACTAGCGGGAGACGAGCAGTTCTTC.

This clonotype has at least ten counts. Germline and junction disagree at one end, which may indicate a read error. V usage is TRBV5-1 and J usage is TRBJ2-7, with D possibly TRBD1 on 6 matching bases. The CDR3 loop spans 14 amino acids. Germline assignment: CDR1 SGHRS and CDR2 YFSETQ. The CDR3 DNA reads TGTGCCAGCAGCCCGGTAGGGGGATCCTACGAGCAGTACTTC. It specifies CASSPVGGSYEQYF. Using reference TRBV5-1 and TRBJ2-7 for the parts outside the CDR3, the full variable domain is KAGVTQTPRYLIKTRGQQVTLSCSPISGHRSVSWYQQTPGQGLQFLFEYFSETQRNKGNFPGRFSGRQFSNSRSEMNVSTLELGDSALYLCASSPVGGSYEQYFGPGTRLTVT.